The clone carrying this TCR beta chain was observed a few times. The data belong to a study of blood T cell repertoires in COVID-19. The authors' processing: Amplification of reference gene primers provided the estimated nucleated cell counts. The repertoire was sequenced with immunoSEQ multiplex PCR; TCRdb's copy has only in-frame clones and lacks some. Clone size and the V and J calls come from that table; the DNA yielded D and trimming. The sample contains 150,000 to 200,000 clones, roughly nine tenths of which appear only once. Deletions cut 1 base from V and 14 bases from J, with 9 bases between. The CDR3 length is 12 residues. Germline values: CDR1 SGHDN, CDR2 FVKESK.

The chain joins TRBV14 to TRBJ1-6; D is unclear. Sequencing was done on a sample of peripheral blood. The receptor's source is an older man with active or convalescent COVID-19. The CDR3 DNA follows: TGTGCCAGCAGCCAAGTTGTTGGAGCCCTCCACTTT. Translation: CASSQVVGALHF.